Listed below are T cell receptor beta chains from one sample, sequenced in a study of shared clonotypes between healthy human individuals. Sequenced by immunoSEQ multiplex PCR; TCRdb stores in-frame clones only, minus some. The sample consists of over a million clones, approximately 96% of them appearing once. The sample taken for sequencing was naive CD4+ T cells sorted from blood. These receptors were taken from a man aged 25-45 years in good health. CDR3s include the opening cysteine and the closing phenylalanine or tryptophan. D genes are given only for firm matches. Only part of the rows carry a size: once, few, many, or a class if the clone is expanded.

cdr3_length	v_call	d_call	clone_size	j_call	cdr3_nt	cdr3_aa
15	TRBV7-9	-	-	TRBJ1-1	TGTGCCAGCAGCTTTATCCGGCAGCTCACCACTGAAGCTTTCTTT	CASSFIRQLTTEAFF
17	TRBV11-2	-	-	TRBJ2-6	TGTGCCAGCAGCTTAATCCGGAGTAGTTCTGGGGCCAACGTCCTGACTTTC	CASSLIRSSSGANVLTF
15	TRBV19	-	-	TRBJ2-7	TGTGCCAGTAGTATAAACCCGGGACCACTGTACGAGCAGTACTTC	CASSINPGPLYEQYF
14	TRBV27	-	-	TRBJ1-2	TGTGCCAGCGGACTGACATTATCCCACTATGGCTACACCTTC	CASGLTLSHYGYTF
13	TRBV6-4	-	-	TRBJ2-2	TGTGCCAGCAGTGAGGAACCCACCGGGGAGCTGTTTTTT	CASSEEPTGELFF
15	TRBV15	TRBD1	-	TRBJ1-5	TGTGCCACCAGCAGAGAACAGGGGGAAAATCAGCCCCAGCATTTT	CATSREQGENQPQHF
15	TRBV9	TRBD2	-	TRBJ2-5	TGTGCCAGCAGCGTAGGCGGGAGTCCCCAAGAGACCCAGTACTTC	CASSVGGSPQETQYF
16	TRBV10-2	-	-	TRBJ2-7	TGCGCCAGCAGTGAGCCTACAGGGAGGGTCGGCTACGAGCAGTACTTC	CASSEPTGRVGYEQYF
17	TRBV4-3	-	-	TRBJ2-1	TGCGCCAGCAGCCAAGATCCCCCAGAAAGCTCCTACAATGAGCAGTTCTTC	CASSQDPPESSYNEQFF
14	TRBV11-3	TRBD1	-	TRBJ1-4	TGTGCCAGCAGCCCCGGGACAGGGAGTGAAAAACTGTTTTTT	CASSPGTGSEKLFF
16	TRBV7-2	-	-	TRBJ2-7	TGTGCCAGCAGCTTAGGGGCCGGGAGCTTACCCTACGAGCAGTACTTC	CASSLGAGSLPYEQYF
15	TRBV29-1	TRBD2	-	TRBJ2-1	TGCAGCGCTGAAGGCCTAGCGGGAGGGCGTGGTGAGCAGTTCTTC	CSAEGLAGGRGEQFF
18	TRBV7-9	-	once	TRBJ2-1	TGTGCCAGCAGCTCCCCAATCGCTCTAGCCGGGAGACGGAATGAGCAGTTCTTC	CASSSPIALAGRRNEQFF
17	TRBV5-4	TRBD2	-	TRBJ2-5	TGTGCCAGCAGCCTTACTAGCGGGGCCGAGTACCAAGAGACCCAGTACTTC	CASSLTSGAEYQETQYF
13	TRBV5-4	-	-	TRBJ2-1	TGTGCCACCAGGGGAGTGGGTAACAATGAGCAGTTCTTC	CATRGVGNNEQFF
13	TRBV2	-	-	TRBJ1-5	TGTGCCAGCAAGGGAGATAGCAATCAGCCCCAGCATTTT	CASKGDSNQPQHF
19	TRBV4-1	-	once	TRBJ1-5	TGCGCCAGCAGCCAAGTTCCCCTAGTTGGGGGGATAAGCAATCAGCCCCAGCATTTT	CASSQVPLVGGISNQPQHF
17	TRBV7-6	TRBD2	-	TRBJ2-3	TGTGCCAGCAGCTTAGCCCCCTTAGCGGGAATCGCAGATACGCAGTATTTT	CASSLAPLAGIADTQYF
14	TRBV7-9	-	-	TRBJ1-2	TGTGCCAGCAGCTTTCTACGGGAATTGGGAGGCTACACCTTC	CASSFLRELGGYTF
17	TRBV18	-	-	TRBJ2-3	TGTGCCAGCTCACCCCTTGGGGGCGGGGGAGGCACAGATACGCAGTATTTT	CASSPLGGGGGTDTQYF
16	TRBV5-4	TRBD2	-	TRBJ2-1	TGTGCCAGCAGTCCACTAGCGGCCAGCTCCTACAATGAGCAGTTCTTC	CASSPLAASSYNEQFF
16	TRBV5-8	TRBD1	-	TRBJ1-5	TGTGCCAGCAGCTTGGAAGCCGGACAGGGTAATCAGCCCCAGCATTTT	CASSLEAGQGNQPQHF